This paragraph covers one TCR beta chain sequence. Using immunoSEQ multiplex PCR, the repertoire was profiled, and TCRdb retains in-frame clones only, with some absent. Of about 1.5 million clones in the sample, roughly 95% were seen once. The sample originates from a study of shared clonotypes between healthy human individuals. Germline V gives CDR1 SGHDT, CDR2 YYEEEE. Trimming at V came to 1 base and at J to 2 bases, leaving 2 bases not matched to a gene. The CDR3 has 15 residues. This chain uses TRBV5-6 with TRBJ2-7; the match to TRBD1 covers 11 bases. Sequencing was done on a sample of naive CD4+ T cells sorted from blood. This sample's subset: CD45RA+ positively selected. This TCR was recovered from a man aged 25 to 40 in good health. The CDR3 DNA reads TGTGCCAGCAGCTTGTGGGGACAGGGGGCCTACGAGCAGTACTTC. Encoded protein: CASSLWGQGAYEQYF.